The 21 T cell receptor beta chains listed next were all sequenced from one sample in a study of response to subunit inactivated influenza vaccine. TCRdb processed the RT-PCR reads anew with MiXCR; each CDR3 protein has one entry. The sample contains 500,000 to 600,000 distinct CDR3 sequences, about 11% of which appear only once. Material: PBMCs from blood, obtained on the day of vaccination. The receptors were gathered from a man aged 50 or older who received an inactivated influenza vaccine.

This clonotype was seen at least ten times. The V gene is TRBV4-1, the J gene TRBJ2-5, with unresolved D. This CDR3 region has 14 residues. Germline V CDR1 and CDR2: MGHRA, YSYEKL. V was shortened by 0 bases and J by 4 bases, with 9 bases between the two germline ends. CDR3 protein: CASSQDLGRETQYF. CDR3 bases: TGCGCCAGCAGCCAAGATCTGGGAAGAGAGACCCAGTACTTC.

CDR3 nucleotide sequence: TGTGCCAGCAGTTTAAGGCGGACTGGAAACACCATATATTTT. Its protein product is CASSLRRTGNTIYF. The chain combines TRBV28 with TRBJ1-3; D uncertain. The CDR3 is made up of 14 amino acids. Trimming cost V 2 bases and J 2 bases, with 7 bases left between them. Germline values: CDR1 MDHEN, CDR2 SYDVKM.

This clonotype came up a few times. The chain links TRBV4-3 to TRBJ2-3; perhaps TRBD2 as D (6 bases). Germline-derived CDR1 and CDR2 are LGHNA and YSLEER. V lost 7 bases and J lost 4, with 21 bases in between. This CDR3 has 16 residues. CDR3 bases: TGCGCCAGCACCCCAAGCGGACTACACCAAGCAGATACGCAGTATTTT. It yields the protein CASTPSGLHQADTQYF.

V gene TRBV12-3 or TRBV12-4 combines with J gene TRBJ2-7; 7 bases are a match to TRBD1. The V gene end was trimmed by 3 bases and the J gene end by 3 bases; junction bases not matched to a gene: 5. CDR3 length equals 14 residues. CDR3 nucleotide sequence: TGTGCCAGCAGTTTGTTACAGGGGAACTACGAGCAGTACTTC. Translating it yields CASSLLQGNYEQYF.

J is TRBJ2-3 and V is TRBV18, with a tentative D call TRBD1 (6 bases). This CDR3 spans 12 amino acids. V dropped 3 bases and J dropped 8 bases, with 9 bases sitting between them. Germline values: CDR1 KGHSH, CDR2 LQKENI. CDR3 loop: CASSPRGLTQYF. In nucleotides, the CDR3 is TGTGCCAGCTCACCCAGGGGCCTTACGCAGTATTTT.

This clonotype was recorded many times. The V call is TRBV29-1, the J call TRBJ2-1, with 9 bases identical to TRBD1. The germline V gene has CDR1 SQVTM and CDR2 ANQGSEA. The CDR3 sequence is 13 residues long. Trimming at V came to 3 bases and at J to 10 bases, leaving 7 bases not matched to a gene. The chain's CDR3 is CSVETNRGREQFF. The CDR3 DNA follows: TGCAGCGTTGAGACCAACAGGGGGCGGGAGCAGTTCTTC.

The chain combines TRBV10-3 with TRBJ1-6, with a possible D match to TRBD1 (6 bases). Per the germline V gene, CDR1 is ENHRY and CDR2 is SYGVKD. This CDR3 has 13 amino acids. Trimming stripped 10 bases from V and 6 bases from J, with 13 bases between. The CDR3 sequence: CATRTDSNSPLHF. The CDR3 nucleotides read TGTGCCACAAGGACAGACAGTAATTCACCCCTCCACTTT.

This clonotype was seen at least ten times. The chain uses TRBV11-2 and TRBJ2-7, with 8 nucleotides matching TRBD1. Germline V CDR1 and CDR2: SGHAT, FQNNGV. V was clipped by 1 base and J by 2 bases; unmatched bases: 7. The CDR3 contains 16 residues. This CDR3 is CASSLVFGTGAYEQYF. CDR3 in DNA: TGTGCCAGCAGCTTAGTTTTTGGGACAGGAGCCTACGAGCAGTACTTC.

The chain employs TRBV20-1 and TRBJ1-4; the D is unclear. Deletions cut 8 bases from V and 0 bases from J, with 7 bases between. This CDR3 spans 12 amino acids. The germline V gene encodes CDR1 DFQATT and CDR2 SNEGSKA (reference sequence). CDR3 sequence reads: CSRTATNEKLFF. CDR3 nucleotide sequence: TGCAGTCGGACCGCAACTAATGAAAAACTGTTTTTT.

This clonotype has at least ten counts. A read error may produce the germline difference seen at one junction end. The chain recombines TRBV27 with TRBJ2-1; D is undetermined. Germline CDR1 and CDR2: MNHEY and SMNVEV (reference sequence). The CDR3 is 11 residues long. In DNA form, the CDR3 reads TGTGCCAGCGGTTTCGGCAATGAGCAGTTCTTC. It encodes CASGFGNEQFF.

In this sample, this clonotype turned up a few times. In nucleotides, the CDR3 is TGTGCCACCAGTGACCCCACCGGGTCTCCCTACGAGCAGTACTTC. Its translation is CATSDPTGSPYEQYF. This chain uses TRBV24-1 with TRBJ2-7, with unresolved D. V was cut by 4 bases and J by 2 bases, with 14 bases left in between. Germline lookup yields CDR1 KGHDR and CDR2 SFDVKD. The CDR3 contains 15 residues.

V usage is TRBV18 and J usage is TRBJ1-1; D may be TRBD1 (6 bases). The V end was cut by 0 bases, the J end by 5 bases, with 13 bases between. The length of the CDR3 is 15 residues. Germline V gives CDR1 KGHSH, CDR2 LQKENI. CDR3 nucleotides: TGTGCCAGCTCACCACCACAGGGATCATGGACTGAAGCTTTCTTT. Its translation is CASSPPQGSWTEAFF.

This clonotype came up a few times. J is TRBJ1-1 and V is TRBV6-5; 9 bases map to TRBD1. Germline trimming cut 4 bases from V and 0 bases from J; bases unmatched to any gene: 3. The germline V gene encodes CDR1 MNHEY and CDR2 SVGAGI. The CDR3 runs to 15 residues. The CDR3 coding sequence is TGTGCCAGCAGTTTCGACAGGGGGATGAACACTGAAGCTTTCTTT. Its translation is CASSFDRGMNTEAFF.

J is TRBJ1-5 and V is TRBV15; no firm D call. This CDR3 comprises 14 residues. Germline lookup yields CDR1 LNHNV and CDR2 YYDKDF (reference sequence). V lost 5 bases, J lost 0 bases, and 8 bases lay in between. The CDR3 region has the DNA TGTGCCACCAGCCGAGGGCATAGCAATCAGCCCCAGCATTTT. Its protein is CATSRGHSNQPQHF.

The chain has TRBV2 and TRBJ2-3, with D tentatively TRBD2 (7 bases). This CDR3 region has 16 residues. Germline assignment: CDR1 SNHLY and CDR2 FYNNEI. V was pared by 1 base and J by 1 base, with 12 bases between. CDR3: CASSEGGGPGTDTQYF. The DNA of the CDR3 is TGTGCCAGCAGTGAAGGGGGGGGCCCTGGCACAGATACGCAGTATTTT. Filled out from reference TRBV2 and TRBJ2-3, the complete variable domain reads EPEVTQTPSHQVTQMGQEVILRCVPISNHLYFYWYRQILGQKVEFLVSFYNNEISEKSEIFDDQFSVERPDGSNFTLKIRSTKLEDSAMYFCASSEGGGPGTDTQYFGPGTRLTVL.

The rearrangement joins TRBV9 to TRBJ2-7; TRBD1 or TRBD2 may be the D gene (5 bases each). The CDR3 is made up of 12 amino acids. Deletions cut 3 bases from V and 5 bases from J, with 9 bases between. Germline V CDR1 and CDR2: SGDLS, YYNGEE. CDR3 amino acids: CASSGGANEQYF. DNA of the CDR3: TGTGCCAGCAGCGGAGGGGCGAACGAGCAGTACTTC.

This clonotype was counted between two and nine times. The rearrangement uses TRBV5-1 and TRBJ2-7; TRBD1 agrees at 7 bases. CDR1 and CDR2 (germline): SGHRS, YFSETQ. The CDR3 extends over 14 amino acids. Trimming removed 3 bases from V and 3 bases from J; junction bases left unmatched: 6. The CDR3 protein is CASSSRQGYYEQYF. CDR3 DNA sequence: TGCGCCAGCAGCTCGAGACAGGGATACTACGAGCAGTACTTC. The full variable domain, with the rest looked up from reference TRBV5-1 and TRBJ2-7, is KAGVTQTPRYLIKTRGQQVTLSCSPISGHRSVSWYQQTPGQGLQFLFEYFSETQRNKGNFPGRFSGRQFSNSRSEMNVSTLELGDSALYLCASSSRQGYYEQYFGPGTRLTVT.

This chain links TRBV5-1 with TRBJ2-4; D might be TRBD1 (6 bases). CDR1 is SGHRS and CDR2 is YFSETQ in the germline V gene. CDR3 size: 19 residues. V was trimmed by 0 bases and J by 2 bases, leaving 21 bases between them. The CDR3 loop reads CASSLGGTQGTGTKNIQYF. The CDR3 bases are TGCGCCAGCAGCTTGGGGGGGACACAAGGGACGGGAACCAAAAACATTCAGTACTTC.

V usage is TRBV4-1 and J usage is TRBJ2-2; D is unclear. V lost 6 bases to trimming and J lost 4 bases, with 6 bases between them. CDR3 length: 12 amino acids. Germline CDR1 reads MGHRA; CDR2 reads YSYEKL. This chain's CDR3 is CASRVGTGELFF. CDR3 in DNA: TGCGCCAGCAGAGTGGGCACCGGGGAGCTGTTTTTT.

This clonotype occurred many times. The chain links TRBV6-2 or TRBV6-3 to TRBJ2-1; 7 nucleotides line up with TRBD2. Germline trimming cut 5 bases from V and 5 bases from J; bases unmatched to any gene: 6. The germline CDR1 and CDR2 sequences are MNHEY and SVGEGT. This CDR3 spans 14 amino acids. DNA for the CDR3: TGTGCCAGCAGTCGGCTAGCGGCAAACAATGAGCAGTTCTTC. This gives the protein CASSRLAANNEQFF.

This clonotype was counted at least ten times. This chain joins TRBV7-6 and TRBJ2-1, with 9 bases that match TRBD1. This CDR3 spans 17 amino acids. The J segment lost 0 bases and the V segment lost 3 bases, leaving 6 bases of the junction unmatched. Germline V gene lookup returns CDR1 SGHVS and CDR2 FNYEAQ. The CDR3 is CASSFVGTGISYNEQFF. CDR3 DNA sequence: TGTGCCAGCAGCTTCGTCGGGACAGGGATCTCCTACAATGAGCAGTTCTTC.